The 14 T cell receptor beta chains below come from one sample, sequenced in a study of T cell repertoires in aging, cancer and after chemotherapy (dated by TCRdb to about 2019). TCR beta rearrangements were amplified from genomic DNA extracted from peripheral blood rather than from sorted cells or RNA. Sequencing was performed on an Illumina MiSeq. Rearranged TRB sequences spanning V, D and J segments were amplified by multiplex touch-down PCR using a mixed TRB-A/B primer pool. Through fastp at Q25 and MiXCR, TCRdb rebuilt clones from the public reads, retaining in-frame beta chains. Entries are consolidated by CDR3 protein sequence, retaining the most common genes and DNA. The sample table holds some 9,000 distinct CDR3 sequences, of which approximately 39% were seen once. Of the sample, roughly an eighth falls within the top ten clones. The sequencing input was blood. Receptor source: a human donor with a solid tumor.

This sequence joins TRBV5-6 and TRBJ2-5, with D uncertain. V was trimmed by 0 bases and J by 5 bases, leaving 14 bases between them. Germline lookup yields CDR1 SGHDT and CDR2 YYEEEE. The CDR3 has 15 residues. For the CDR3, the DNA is TGTGCCAGCAGCTTGGTTCTGATAAGGCAGGAGACCCAGTACTTC. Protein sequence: CASSLVLIRQETQYF.

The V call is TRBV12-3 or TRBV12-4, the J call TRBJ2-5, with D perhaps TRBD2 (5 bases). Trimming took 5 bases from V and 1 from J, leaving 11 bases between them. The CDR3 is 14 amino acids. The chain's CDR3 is CASSRERSQETQYF. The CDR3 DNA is TGTGCCAGCAGTCGTGAGCGGTCCCAAGAGACCCAGTACTTC.

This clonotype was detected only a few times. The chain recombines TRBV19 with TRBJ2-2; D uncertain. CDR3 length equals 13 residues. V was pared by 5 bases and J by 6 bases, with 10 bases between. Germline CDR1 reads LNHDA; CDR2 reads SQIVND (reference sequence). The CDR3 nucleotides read TGTGCCAGTAGTCCCAACTTTTCCGGGGAGCTGTTTTTT. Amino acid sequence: CASSPNFSGELFF.

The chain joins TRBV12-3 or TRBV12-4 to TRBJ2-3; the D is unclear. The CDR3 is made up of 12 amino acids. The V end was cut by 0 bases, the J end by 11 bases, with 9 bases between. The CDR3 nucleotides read TGTGCCAGCAGTTTAGCGCCGGGCGGGCAGTATTTT. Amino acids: CASSLAPGGQYF.

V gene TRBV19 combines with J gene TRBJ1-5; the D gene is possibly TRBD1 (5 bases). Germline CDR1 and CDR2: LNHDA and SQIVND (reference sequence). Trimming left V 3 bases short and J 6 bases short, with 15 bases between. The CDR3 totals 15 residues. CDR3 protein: CASSMGWGGGQPQHF. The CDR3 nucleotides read TGTGCCAGTAGTATGGGATGGGGGGGGGGTCAGCCCCAGCATTTT. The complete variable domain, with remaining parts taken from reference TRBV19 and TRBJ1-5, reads DGGITQSPKYLFRKEGQNVTLSCEQNLNHDAMYWYRQDPGQGLRLIYYSQIVNDFQKGDIAEGYSVSREKKESFPLTVTSAQKNPTAFYLCASSMGWGGGQPQHFGDGTRLSIL.

CDR3: CASTVRTAGPYGYTF. The CDR3 DNA reads as TGTGCCAGCACGGTGCGGACAGCCGGACCCTATGGCTACACCTTC. This chain connects TRBV5-4 to TRBJ1-2; a weak D match, TRBD1 (6 bases). Germline CDR1 is SGHNT and CDR2 is YYREEE (reference sequence). The ends were cut back, 6 bases at V and 4 bases at J, with 19 bases in the middle. CDR3 length: 15 residues.

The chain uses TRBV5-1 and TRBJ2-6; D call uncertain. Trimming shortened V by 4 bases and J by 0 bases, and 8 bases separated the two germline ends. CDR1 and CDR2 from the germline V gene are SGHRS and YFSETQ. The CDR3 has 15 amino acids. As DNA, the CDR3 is TGCGCCAGCAGCCCACAGAGCTCTGGGGCCAACGTCCTGACTTTC. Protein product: CASSPQSSGANVLTF.

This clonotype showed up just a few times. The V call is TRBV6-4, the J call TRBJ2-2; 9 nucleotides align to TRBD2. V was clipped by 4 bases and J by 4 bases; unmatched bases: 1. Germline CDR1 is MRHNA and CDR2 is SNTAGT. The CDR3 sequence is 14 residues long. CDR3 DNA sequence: TGTGCCAGCAGTGTTAGCGGGAGCACCGGGGAGCTGTTTTTT. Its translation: CASSVSGSTGELFF.

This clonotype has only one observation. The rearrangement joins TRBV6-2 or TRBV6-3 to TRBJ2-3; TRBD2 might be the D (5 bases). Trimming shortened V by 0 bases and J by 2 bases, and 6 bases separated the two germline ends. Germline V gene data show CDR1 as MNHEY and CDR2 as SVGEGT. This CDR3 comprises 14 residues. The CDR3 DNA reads TGTGCCAGCAGTTACTCGGAGGTCACAGATACGCAGTATTTT. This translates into CASSYSEVTDTQYF.

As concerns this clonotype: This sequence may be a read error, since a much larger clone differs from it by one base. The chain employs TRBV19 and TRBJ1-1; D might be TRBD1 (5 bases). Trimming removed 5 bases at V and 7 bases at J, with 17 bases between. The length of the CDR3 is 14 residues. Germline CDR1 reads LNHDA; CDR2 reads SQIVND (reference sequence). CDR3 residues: CASSVSLGGGEAFF. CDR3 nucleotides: TGTGCCAGTAGTGTTTCCTTGGGCGGGGGTGAAGCTTTCTTT.

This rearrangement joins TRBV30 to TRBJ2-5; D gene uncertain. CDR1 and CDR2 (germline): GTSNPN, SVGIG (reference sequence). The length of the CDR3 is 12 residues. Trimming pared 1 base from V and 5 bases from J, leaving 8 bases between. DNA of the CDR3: TGTGCCTGGAGTGCCCTTCAGGAGACCCAGTACTTC. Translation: CAWSALQETQYF. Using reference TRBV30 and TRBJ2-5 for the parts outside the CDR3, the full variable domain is SQTIHQWPATLVQPVGSPLSLECTVEGTSNPNLYWYRQAAGRGLQLLFYSVGIGQISSEVPQNLSASRPQDRQFILSSKKLLLSDSGFYLCAWSALQETQYFGPGTRLLVL.

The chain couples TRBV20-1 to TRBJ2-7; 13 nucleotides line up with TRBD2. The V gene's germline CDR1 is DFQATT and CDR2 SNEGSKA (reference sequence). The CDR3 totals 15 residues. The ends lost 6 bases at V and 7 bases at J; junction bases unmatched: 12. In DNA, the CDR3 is TGCAGTGCCACCCCGACTAGCGGGGGGTACTGGGAGCAGTACTTC. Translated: CSATPTSGGYWEQYF.

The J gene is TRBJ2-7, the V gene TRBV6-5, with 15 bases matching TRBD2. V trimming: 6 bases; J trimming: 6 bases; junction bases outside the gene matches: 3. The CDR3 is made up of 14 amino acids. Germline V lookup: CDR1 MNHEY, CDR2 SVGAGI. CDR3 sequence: CASRGLAGGGEQYF. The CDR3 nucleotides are TGTGCCAGCAGGGGACTAGCGGGAGGAGGCGAGCAGTACTTC.

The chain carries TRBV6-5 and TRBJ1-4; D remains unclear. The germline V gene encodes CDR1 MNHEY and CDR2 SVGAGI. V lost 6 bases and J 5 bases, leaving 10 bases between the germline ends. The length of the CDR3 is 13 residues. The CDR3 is CASRRGRNEKLFF. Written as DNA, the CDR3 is TGTGCCAGCAGGCGCGGGAGGAATGAAAAACTGTTTTTT.